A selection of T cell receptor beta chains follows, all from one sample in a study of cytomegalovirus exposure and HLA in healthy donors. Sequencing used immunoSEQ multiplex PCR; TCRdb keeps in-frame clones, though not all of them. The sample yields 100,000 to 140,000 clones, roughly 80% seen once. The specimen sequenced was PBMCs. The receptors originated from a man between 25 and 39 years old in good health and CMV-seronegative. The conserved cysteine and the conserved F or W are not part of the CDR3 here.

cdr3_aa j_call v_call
ASSSGGQGGQPQH TRBJ1-5 TRBV6-5
ASGGDWYNEQF TRBJ2-1 TRBV9
ASSGGTPQAF TRBJ1-1 TRBV6-5
SADGLAGGPSTDTQY TRBJ2-3 TRBV29-1
ASSDGTGMDDGYT TRBJ1-2 TRBV2
ASSPAPDTQY TRBJ2-3 TRBV9
ASSPKSVGELF TRBJ2-2 TRBV5-6
ASTLLGQDNEQF TRBJ2-1 TRBV2
ASSLGQDYEQY TRBJ2-7 TRBV5-6
AAPKAGGEPRTEAF TRBJ1-1 TRBV5-3
ASSVGGTGATEAF TRBJ1-1 TRBV9
ASSHSGANVLT TRBJ2-6 TRBV6-5
ASQRGGGGETQY TRBJ2-5 TRBV6-1
SVEQGIGIEAF TRBJ1-1 TRBV29-1
ASRGTGTGYEQY TRBJ2-7 TRBV7-9
ASSEITSTDTQY TRBJ2-3 TRBV6-1
ASGGEKLF TRBJ1-4 TRBV10-2